The 21 T cell receptor beta chains reported below all come from one sample, sequenced in a study of T-cell memory formation after mild COVID-19. TCRdb called the 5' RACE reads again in MiXCR, with one record for every CDR3 protein. This table holds about 610,000 distinct CDR3 sequences, 17% found once. The source material was PBMCs or a T cell subset sorted from them (not recorded which). These receptors were obtained from an adult woman who had mild COVID-19 (a few samples of this study predate the infection). Cell type and time point are not known.

This clonotype was counted only a few times. This chain joins TRBV23-1 and TRBJ2-2; 7 nucleotides match TRBD2. TRBV23-1 has ORF status, its function being uncertain. Trimming at V came to 8 bases and at J to 6 bases, leaving 9 bases not matched to a gene. This CDR3 has 14 amino acids. This chain's CDR3 is CASLWGGPSGELFF. Here the CDR3 DNA reads TGCGCCAGCCTTTGGGGAGGGCCATCCGGGGAGCTGTTTTTT.

The rearrangement links TRBV5-1 to TRBJ2-3; 9 bases align to TRBD2. The CDR3 is 16 residues long. Trimming cost V 0 bases and J 2 bases; bases outside gene matches: 4. Germline loops: CDR1 SGHRS, CDR2 YFSETQ. Here the CDR3 DNA reads TGCGCCAGCAGCTTGGGTGCTAGCGGGGACACAGATACGCAGTATTTT. Translated: CASSLGASGDTDTQYF.

There are a few counts of this clonotype. The chain uses TRBV10-3 and TRBJ2-1; D perhaps matches TRBD1 (8 bases). Germline V gene sequence: CDR1 ENHRY, CDR2 SYGVKD. The CDR3 is 14 amino acids. The germline V and J ends were trimmed by 8 bases and 6 bases, with 17 bases remaining between them. The CDR3 DNA is TGTGCCATCGGAGGACAGGGAGGGGGCAATGAGCAGTTCTTC. Amino acid sequence: CAIGGQGGGNEQFF.

The rearrangement uses TRBV29-1 and TRBJ2-1; 8 positions agree with TRBD1. This CDR3 spans 14 amino acids. The junction had 7 bases not matched to a gene; V was cut back by 5 bases and J by 4 bases. CDR1 SQVTM and CDR2 ANQGSEA come from the germline V gene. CDR3 nucleotide sequence: TGCAGCGTTAGATTCACAGGGGGATACAATGAGCAGTTCTTC. This translates into CSVRFTGGYNEQFF.

This clonotype was recorded a few times. The CDR3 coding sequence is TGTGCCACCAGTGATTTTGTCGGGGGGCTCCAGCATTTT. Translated, it gives CATSDFVGGLQHF. The chain carries TRBV24-1 and TRBJ1-5, with TRBD1 as a possible D gene (6 bases). The CDR3 extends over 13 amino acids. V was clipped by 1 base and J by 12 bases, with 12 bases between them. Germline values: CDR1 KGHDR, CDR2 SFDVKD.

The rearrangement links TRBV7-2 to TRBJ1-2; TRBD1 aligns across 7 bases. Germline values: CDR1 SGHTA, CDR2 FQGNSA. This CDR3 spans 16 amino acids. V lost 0 bases to trimming and J lost 7 bases; unmatched junction nucleotides: 11. CDR3 nucleotides: TGTGCCAGCAGCTTAGCTAGCAGACAGGGTTCTTCTGGCTACACCTTC. This sequence encodes CASSLASRQGSSGYTF.

The CDR3 nucleotides are TGCGCCAGCAGCCAAGTCAAATATGGACAGGGGGCCAGTGAAAAACTGTTTTTT. It is translated as CASSQVKYGQGASEKLFF. The rearrangement uses TRBV4-1 and TRBJ1-4; 11 bases fit TRBD1. Germline CDR1 reads MGHRA; CDR2 reads YSYEKL. Trimming cost V 1 base and J 7 bases; bases outside gene matches: 11. The CDR3 is 18 residues long.

The genes are TRBV6-1 and TRBJ2-2; D possibly corresponds to TRBD2 (6 bases). Germline V lookup: CDR1 MNHNS, CDR2 SASEGT. Trimming took off 10 bases at V and 1 base at J, with 10 bases between the two ends. The CDR3 loop spans 13 amino acids. The CDR3 region is CAIVRGNTGELFF. CDR3 DNA sequence: TGTGCCATCGTGCGGGGGAACACCGGGGAGCTGTTTTTT.

The CDR3 nucleotides are TGTGCCAGCACCCCCGCAACTAACTATGGCTACACCTTC. Protein product: CASTPATNYGYTF. This chain connects TRBV12-3 or TRBV12-4 to TRBJ1-2; D is uncertain. The CDR3 runs to 13 residues. V gave up 7 bases and J gave up 0 bases, with 9 bases separating them.

This clonotype was seen at least ten times. The V gene is TRBV5-1, the J gene TRBJ1-6, with D unresolved. The CDR3 spans 15 residues. Per the germline V gene, CDR1 is SGHRS and CDR2 is YFSETQ. Trimming took 0 bases from V and 4 from J, leaving 8 bases between them. In nucleotides, the CDR3 is TGCGCCAGCAGCTTGGAACCACCTTATAATTCACCCCTCCACTTT. Protein product: CASSLEPPYNSPLHF. Full variable domain (rest looked up from reference TRBV5-1 and TRBJ1-6): KAGVTQTPRYLIKTRGQQVTLSCSPISGHRSVSWYQQTPGQGLQFLFEYFSETQRNKGNFPGRFSGRQFSNSRSEMNVSTLELGDSALYLCASSLEPPYNSPLHFGNGTRLTVT.

This clonotype has just a few counts. The chain employs TRBV7-9 and TRBJ2-6; unclear D gene. The CDR3 contains 15 residues. CDR1 is SEHNR, CDR2 FQNEAQ, per germline (reference sequence). Trimming pared 2 bases from V and 2 bases from J, leaving 7 bases between. The CDR3, as DNA: TGTGCCAGCAGCTTATCTACTCCTGGGGCCAACGTCCTGACTTTC. Its protein is CASSLSTPGANVLTF.

V usage is TRBV5-1 and J usage is TRBJ1-2, with D possibly matching TRBD1 (6 bases). Germline V gives CDR1 SGHRS, CDR2 YFSETQ. V was trimmed by 4 bases and J by 6 bases, leaving 19 bases between them. The CDR3 has 15 residues. The CDR3 sequence: CASSLVDGDTDGYTF. The CDR3 DNA is TGCGCCAGCAGCCTCGTGGACGGGGACACGGATGGCTACACCTTC.

This clonotype was seen a few times. The chain recombines TRBV5-6 with TRBJ2-1, with D hard to call. The CDR3 runs to 13 residues. V shed 5 bases and J shed 4 bases, with 10 bases lying between them. Germline V gives CDR1 SGHDT, CDR2 YYEEEE. The CDR3 DNA follows: TGTGCCAGCAGATACCTAGGGTACAATGAGCAGTTCTTC. The encoded protein is CASRYLGYNEQFF. Using reference TRBV5-6 and TRBJ2-1 for the parts outside the CDR3, the full variable domain is DAGVTQSPTHLIKTRGQQVTLRCSPKSGHDTVSWYQQALGQGPQFIFQYYEEEERQRGNFPDRFSGHQFPNYSSELNVNALLLGDSALYLCASRYLGYNEQFFGPGTRLTVL.

The chain links TRBV5-1 to TRBJ1-3; D ambiguous. V lost 3 bases and J 3 bases, leaving 10 bases between the germline ends. Per germline, CDR1 SGHRS and CDR2 YFSETQ. CDR3 length: 14 residues. The CDR3: CASSSSLYGNTIYF. The CDR3 DNA follows: TGCGCCAGCAGCTCCTCTCTGTATGGAAACACCATATATTTT.

This chain uses TRBV6-2 or TRBV6-3 with TRBJ2-7; D not certain. From germline, CDR1 is MNHEY and CDR2 SVGEGT. V was trimmed by 5 bases and J by 6 bases, leaving 11 bases between them. This CDR3 contains 12 residues. The DNA of the CDR3 is TGTGCCAGCAGTCATCTCGGCCGCGAGCAGTACTTC. Protein: CASSHLGREQYF.

This clonotype came up a few times. The chain has TRBV4-1 and TRBJ2-4; D perhaps matches TRBD1 (5 bases). The germline V gene encodes CDR1 MGHRA and CDR2 YSYEKL. The CDR3 is made up of 16 amino acids. V was pared by 4 bases and J by 7 bases, with 20 bases between. For the CDR3, the DNA is TGCGCCAGCAGCCGCTTCGTTGACAGCTTTGCGAACATTCAGTACTTC. Its translation is CASSRFVDSFANIQYF.

This clonotype has a handful of counts. The chain is built from TRBV6-5 and TRBJ1-4; D is uncertain. The CDR3 runs 15 residues. Trimming shortened V by 4 bases and J by 8 bases, and 17 bases separated the two germline ends. In germline, CDR1 is MNHEY, CDR2 SVGAGI. The CDR3 region is CASSSWAGPREKLFF. The CDR3 DNA reads TGTGCCAGCAGTTCTTGGGCCGGTCCGAGGGAAAAACTGTTTTTT.

The CDR3 DNA follows: TGTGCCAGCAGCTCGACTAGCGGGAGGGGGGATGAGCAGTTCTTC. Its translation is CASSSTSGRGDEQFF. The rearrangement links TRBV7-3 to TRBJ2-1; 14 bases are a match to TRBD2. The J segment lost 8 bases and the V segment lost 4 bases, leaving 4 bases of the junction unmatched. Germline loops: CDR1 SGHTA, CDR2 FQGTGA. The CDR3 has 15 residues.

In this sample, this clonotype turned up a few times. The chain couples TRBV3-1 to TRBJ1-5; no definite D call. The CDR3 has 15 amino acids. Per the germline V gene, CDR1 is LGHDT and CDR2 is YNNKEL (reference sequence). Deletions cut 4 bases from V and 3 bases from J, with 13 bases between. The CDR3 sequence is CASSLGVQNNQPQHF. CDR3 in DNA: TGTGCCAGCAGCCTTGGGGTACAGAACAATCAGCCCCAGCATTTT.

This clonotype was seen a few times. The chain uses TRBV20-1 and TRBJ1-2, with D possibly matching TRBD1 (6 bases). Germline lookup yields CDR1 DFQATT and CDR2 SNEGSKA (reference sequence). The CDR3 is 13 amino acids. Trimming took off 1 base at V and 5 bases at J, with 11 bases between the two ends. The CDR3 bases are TGCAGTGCTAGAGTGGGGGGCCAATATGGCTACACCTTC. This gives the protein CSARVGGQYGYTF.

This clonotype turned up a few times. The chain employs TRBV27 and TRBJ1-2; the D gene is possibly TRBD1 (5 bases). This CDR3 region has 14 residues. CDR1 is MNHEY and CDR2 is SMNVEV in the germline V gene (reference sequence). V lost 3 bases to trimming and J lost 4 bases, with 12 bases between them. This chain's CDR3 is CASSFRDVTYGYTF. The DNA for the CDR3 is TGTGCCAGCAGTTTCAGGGACGTTACCTATGGCTACACCTTC.